This TCR beta chain emerged from a study of T cell responses to AZD1222 COVID-19 vaccine. Profiling relied on immunoSEQ multiplex PCR, and the TCRdb table lists in-frame clones only, not all of them. The table records about 85,000 clones, roughly 90% of them present only once. This clone was seen a single time. Its antigen is still unknown. Regarding the study as a whole: Repertoire sampling was restricted to post-peak T cell response timepoints. Spike-specific TCR breadth and depth went up after people got two AZD1222 doses. White British donors predominated, females outnumbered males, and clonal diversity was possibly underestimated.

This TCR was sampled from an adult in good health. The sample in question was peripheral blood, obtained on day 0 of AZD1222 vaccination.

This CDR3 is CATSRGGAQPQHF. The CDR3 nucleotides are TGTGCCACCAGCAGAGGGGGAGCTCAGCCCCAGCATTTT. V usage is TRBV15 and J usage is TRBJ1-5; no reliable D call. CDR3 size: 13 residues. V was clipped by 1 base and J by 6 bases, with 7 bases between them. Germline loops: CDR1 LNHNV, CDR2 YYDKDF (reference sequence).